Reported below is one T cell receptor (beta chain). Germline V gene data show CDR1 as SGHVS and CDR2 as FNYEAQ. There are 14 residues in the CDR3. V lost 5 bases and J 1 base, leaving 9 bases between the germline ends. The sample is drawn from a study of response to subunit inactivated influenza vaccine. TCRdb re-derived calls from the RT-PCR reads in MiXCR, one entry per CDR3 protein. Counted here are about 540,000 distinct CDR3 sequences, 20% to 25% occurring once; the ten biggest clones make up 2.5% to 3%. The sample was also linked to a second study, of T cells expressing NK-cell markers. That work states: Researchers built TCR beta cDNA using 5'RACE template switching with UMIs. Investigators obtained TCR beta repertoires from sorted CD3+CD56+NKG2C+, CD3+CD56+NKG2C- and CD3+CD56-NKG2C+ T cells. Among the eight sequenced donors, seven tested HCMV-seropositive and one tested seronegative.

The source is a man between 45 and 60 years old who received an inactivated influenza vaccine. The sample here was CD4+ T cells sorted from PBMCs, taken 11 to 12 days after vaccination. This chain connects TRBV7-6 to TRBJ2-1; possibly TRBD2 for D (5 bases). DNA of the CDR3: TGTGCCAGCAGCGGCCGGGAATCCTACAATGAGCAGTTCTTC. Translating it yields CASSGRESYNEQFF. Full variable domain (rest looked up from reference TRBV7-6 and TRBJ2-1): GAGVSQSPRYKVTKRGQDVALRCDPISGHVSLYWYRQALGQGPEFLTYFNYEAQQDKSGLPNDRFSAERPEGSISTLTIQRTEQRDSAMYRCASSGRESYNEQFFGPGTRLTVL.